Presented here are 24 T cell receptor beta chains from one specimen sequenced in a study of molecular identifiers for immune sequencing clone quantification. In TCRdb, the PCR reads were re-called with MiXCR into one record per CDR3 protein. The table has fewer than 45,000 distinct CDR3 sequences, about 18% seen once. The sequencing input was naive CD8+ T cells from blood, with Jurkat cell RNA spiked in. Regarding subset: FACS-sorted CD8+CD4-CCR7+CD45RA+ naive T cells. Receptors were obtained from a human donor in good health. Some libraries in this study had Jurkat cell RNA spiked in.

This clonotype has a handful of counts. The rearrangement joins TRBV7-2 to TRBJ2-7; D is undetermined. Germline lookup yields CDR1 SGHTA and CDR2 FQGNSA. V shed 1 base and J shed 3 bases, with 7 bases lying between them. The CDR3 extends over 13 amino acids. Written as DNA, the CDR3 is TGTGCCAGCAGCTTAGGTCCGGGCTACGAGCAGTACTTC. Protein product: CASSLGPGYEQYF.

This clonotype came up many times. The rearrangement links TRBV6-1 to TRBJ2-3, with D tentatively TRBD1 (6 bases). The CDR3 is 14 residues long. Germline loops: CDR1 MNHNS, CDR2 SASEGT. V dropped 6 bases and J dropped 6 bases, with 16 bases sitting between them. CDR3 sequence reads: CASRTGPGMDTQYF. Here the CDR3 DNA reads TGTGCCAGCAGGACAGGCCCCGGGATGGATACGCAGTATTTT.

This clonotype was picked up many times. The rearrangement joins TRBV19 to TRBJ2-1, with 7 bases aligning to TRBD1. Germline V gene sequence: CDR1 LNHDA, CDR2 SQIVND (reference sequence). Trimming removed 1 base from V and 5 bases from J; junction bases left unmatched: 5. The CDR3 length is 15 residues. The CDR3 DNA reads TGTGCCAGTAGTATAGGACAGGGTTGGAACAATGAGCAGTTCTTC. Its translation is CASSIGQGWNNEQFF.

The sample holds many counts of this clonotype. This chain connects TRBV4-3 to TRBJ2-7; TRBD1 or TRBD2 may be the D gene (5 bases each). The CDR3 sequence is 13 residues long. Between the trimmed V and J ends, which lost 4 bases and 3 bases, there was a span of 10 bases. Per the germline V gene, CDR1 is LGHNA and CDR2 is YSLEER. Here the CDR3 DNA reads TGCGCCAGCAGCCCGGGGCTTTACTACGAGCAGTACTTC. Its protein is CASSPGLYYEQYF.

Ten or more counts support this clonotype. CDR3 protein: CSADGMNTEAFF. CDR3 sequence (DNA): TGCAGCGCGGACGGTATGAACACTGAAGCTTTCTTT. The genes are TRBV29-1 and TRBJ1-1, with no clear D. The length of the CDR3 is 12 residues. CDR1 and CDR2 from the germline V gene are SQVTM and ANQGSEA. Trimming removed 7 bases from V and 0 bases from J, with 9 bases in between.

The chain employs TRBV19 and TRBJ2-1, with 9 positions matching TRBD2. CDR3 size: 15 residues. J lost 9 bases, V lost 7 bases, and 13 bases had no gene match. Per germline, CDR1 LNHDA and CDR2 SQIVND (reference sequence). The CDR3 sequence is CASTLSQRGVSEQFF. The DNA of the CDR3 is TGTGCCAGTACCCTTTCCCAGCGGGGGGTGAGTGAGCAGTTCTTC.

Regarding this clonotype: With a much larger clone just one base away, this may be a read error. The chain combines TRBV6-5 with TRBJ2-7; either TRBD1 or TRBD2 may supply D (5 bases each). The CDR3 runs 12 residues. Germline V CDR1 and CDR2: MNHEY, SVGAGI. CDR3 loop: CASMGESYEQNF. CDR3 sequence (DNA): TGTGCCAGCATGGGGGAATCCTACGAGCAGAACTTC.

In regard to this clonotype: This could be a read error, since a much larger clone is one nucleotide away. This sequence joins TRBV4-3 and TRBJ2-1, with 9 bases fitting TRBD2. The V segment lost 0 bases and the J segment 0 bases; nucleotides outside the gene matches: 6. Germline V gene lookup returns CDR1 LGHNA and CDR2 YSLEER. CDR3 length equals 18 residues. As DNA, the CDR3 is TGCGCCAGCAGCCAAGAAGGACTAGCGACGTGCTCCTACAATGAGCAGTTCTTC. It is translated as CASSQEGLATCSYNEQFF.

This clonotype appeared a few times. This sequence may be a read error, since a much larger clone differs from it by one base. The chain has TRBV28 and TRBJ2-3; D possibly corresponds to TRBD1 (6 bases). This CDR3 is built from 19 residues. CDR1 is MDHEN and CDR2 is SYDVKM in the germline V gene. The CDR3 region has the DNA TGTGTCAGCAGTCCGAGAGGGGGAGCCTATGGAGCGGGCACAGATACGCAGTATTTT. Its translation: CVSSPRGGAYGAGTDTQYF. The variable domain in full, with the rest retrieved from reference TRBV28 and TRBJ2-3, is DVKVTQSSRYLVKRTGEKVFLECVQDMDHENMFWYRQDPGLGLRLIYFSYDVKMKEKGDIPEGYSVSREKKERFSLILESASTNQTSMYLCVSSPRGGAYGAGTDTQYFGPGTRLTVL.

This clonotype appeared a few times. A read error is possible here, since a much larger clone lies one base away. Because the CDR3 is missing its conserved closing phenylalanine or tryptophan, this is likely a read error. The limits of the CDR3 on the DNA are not certain, so only TCRdb's listed CDR3 is given. The chain joins TRBV7-2 to TRBJ2-3; TRBD2, the table's D call, was not compared with the DNA. The CDR3 is 15 residues long, ends included. Germline V gene data show CDR1 as SGHTA and CDR2 as FQGNSA. The chain's CDR3 is CASSLGWTSGGDLYL.

With regard to this clonotype: One base away lies a much larger clone, so this may be a sequencing read error. The rearrangement joins TRBV4-1 to TRBJ2-7; D perhaps matches TRBD2 (6 bases). This CDR3 comprises 15 residues. Trimming took 3 bases from V and 12 from J, leaving 24 bases between them. Germline CDR1 MGHRA, CDR2 YSYEKL. The CDR3 DNA sequence: TGCGCCAGCAGCCAGACAATGCTTTCGGTAGCGGACTGGTACTTC. Translated, it gives CASSQTMLSVADWYF.

The rearrangement links TRBV29-1 to TRBJ2-3; TRBD1 is a possible D gene (6 bases). Germline V lookup: CDR1 SQVTM, CDR2 ANQGSEA. V was cut by 2 bases and J by 0 bases, with 27 bases left in between. The length of the CDR3 is 20 residues. CDR3 in DNA: TGCAGCGTTGAATCTACCCTCCTAAAACAGGGCCTCTTTAGCACAGATACGCAGTATTTT. This encodes CSVESTLLKQGLFSTDTQYF.

In its sample, this clonotype was seen many times. The chain recombines TRBV9 with TRBJ2-3; D is perhaps TRBD1 (6 bases). Germline CDR1 is SGDLS and CDR2 is YYNGEE. The CDR3 is 15 residues long. The V and J ends lost 6 bases and 6 bases respectively, with 20 bases between them. CDR3 DNA sequence: TGTGCCAGCACCGGGACATCAAGTCCCAGCGATACGCAGTATTTT. Translation gives CASTGTSSPSDTQYF.

The table lists this clonotype with many counts. The V call is TRBV5-1, the J call TRBJ2-3; 7 bases fit TRBD2. CDR3 length equals 16 residues. Per germline, CDR1 SGHRS and CDR2 YFSETQ. The trim removed 4 bases at V and 0 bases at J, leaving 8 bases unmatched. The CDR3 loop reads CASSPVWGGSTDTQYF. In DNA, the CDR3 is TGCGCCAGCAGCCCTGTGTGGGGGGGGAGCACAGATACGCAGTATTTT.

This clonotype occurred many times. V usage is TRBV9 and J usage is TRBJ2-1, with TRBD2 identical over 11 bases. With V trimmed by 4 bases and J by 7 bases, 4 bases remained unmatched. Germline loops: CDR1 SGDLS, CDR2 YYNGEE. This CDR3 has 14 amino acids. DNA of the CDR3: TGTGCCAGCAGCACTAGCGGGAGCGGGAATGAGCAGTTCTTC. Its protein is CASSTSGSGNEQFF.

Only a few counts were recorded for this clonotype. The gene calls are TRBV7-8 and TRBJ2-5, with TRBD1 matching over 11 bases. V shed 4 bases and J 5 bases; nucleotides not matched to a gene: 9. There are 16 residues in the CDR3. Germline V gene sequence: CDR1 SGHVS, CDR2 FQNEAQ. CDR3 region: CASSSGQGEGLETQYF. The CDR3 DNA reads as TGTGCCAGCAGCTCGGGACAGGGGGAGGGTTTGGAGACCCAGTACTTC.

This clonotype was seen at least ten times. CDR3 nucleotide sequence: TGCAGCGTGGGACTAGCGGGGACGACCCCTGGGGCCAACGTCCTGACTTTC. Protein: CSVGLAGTTPGANVLTF. This chain links TRBV29-1 with TRBJ2-6, with 13 bases fitting TRBD2. V shed 6 bases, J shed 2 bases, and the junction held 7 bases outside the gene matches. The germline V gene encodes CDR1 SQVTM and CDR2 ANQGSEA. The CDR3 loop spans 17 amino acids.

This clonotype appeared many times. This rearrangement joins TRBV12-3 or TRBV12-4 to TRBJ2-1, with 8 bases identical to TRBD2. The V segment lost 6 bases and the J segment 5 bases; nucleotides outside the gene matches: 6. CDR3 length equals 14 residues. Here the CDR3 DNA reads TGTGCCAGCAGACCGACTAGCGCCCACAATGAGCAGTTCTTC. This encodes CASRPTSAHNEQFF.

The chain recombines TRBV28 with TRBJ1-5, with no clear D. The CDR3 is 14 amino acids. V lost 6 bases, J lost 4 bases, and 13 bases lay in between. Germline CDR1 reads MDHEN; CDR2 reads SYDVKM. CDR3 loop: CASSIRVWNQPQHF. The CDR3, as DNA: TGTGCCAGCAGCATAAGGGTGTGGAATCAGCCCCAGCATTTT.

V is TRBV5-8 and J is TRBJ1-2; no firm D call. Germline CDR1 is SGHTS and CDR2 is YDEGEE. This CDR3 has 12 residues. Trimming shortened V by 7 bases and J by 4 bases, and 11 bases separated the two germline ends. The CDR3 is CASPNPGYGYTF. CDR3 sequence (DNA): TGTGCCAGCCCTAATCCTGGCTATGGCTACACCTTC.

This clonotype was found many times. The chain is built from TRBV4-2 and TRBJ2-5; D is possibly TRBD1 or TRBD2 (5 bases each). V was clipped by 1 base and J by 1 base, with 16 bases between them. The CDR3 spans 17 residues. CDR1 is LGHNA and CDR2 is YNFKEQ in the germline V gene. The CDR3 bases are TGTGCCAGCAGCCAAGGCCCAGGGTCGGGGATCCAAGAGACCCAGTACTTC. Translation gives CASSQGPGSGIQETQYF.

Many counts were recorded for this clonotype. The chain combines TRBV12-3 or TRBV12-4 with TRBJ2-7; 8 nucleotides agree with TRBD1. Losses at the gene ends were 6 bases for V and 10 bases for J; bases not matched to a gene: 5. The CDR3 spans 11 residues. The CDR3 loop is CASSPGQGQYF. Written as DNA, the CDR3 is TGTGCCAGCAGCCCAGGACAGGGACAGTACTTC.

This clonotype was seen ten or more times. The chain carries TRBV4-3 and TRBJ2-7, with D possibly matching TRBD2 (6 bases). The germline CDR1 and CDR2 sequences are LGHNA and YSLEER. The CDR3 is 17 residues long. V was pared by 0 bases and J by 3 bases, with 18 bases between. The CDR3 DNA is TGCGCCAGCAGCCAAGATCTCGGGGGTCGGAACCTCTACGAGCAGTACTTC. Protein: CASSQDLGGRNLYEQYF.

This clonotype was counted ten times or more. V gene TRBV7-9 combines with J gene TRBJ1-1; TRBD1 agrees at 7 bases. V gave up 4 bases and J gave up 5 bases; unmatched junction bases: 7. Per the germline V gene, CDR1 is SEHNR and CDR2 is FQNEAQ (reference sequence). This CDR3 contains 14 residues. The CDR3 here is CASSSHQGVTEAFF. The CDR3 region has the DNA TGTGCCAGCAGCTCACACCAGGGGGTGACTGAAGCTTTCTTT.